A single T cell receptor beta chain is shown here with its context. Its antigen is not known. The data were taken from a study of cytomegalovirus exposure and HLA in healthy donors. On the study more broadly: The approximately 110 validation repertoires used a platform that matched the one used for the 600 to 750 first-cohort repertoires, as a later analysis reported. Study observations and caveats: Altogether, 150 or so TCR beta chains were recorded as cytomegalovirus-associated. In vitro work confirmed that a few CMV-associated chains recognize CMV antigens. The classifier reportedly diagnosed cytomegalovirus status with high sensitivity and specificity.

Profiled with immunoSEQ multiplex PCR; TCRdb holds only in-frame clones, not every one. The sample comprises a few hundred thousand clones, more than 80% of which are singletons, and over 0.8% rests with the top ten. The CDR3 is made up of 18 amino acids. V shed 3 bases and J shed 0 bases, with 18 bases lying between them. The germline V gene has CDR1 SGHTA and CDR2 FQGNSA. The TCR was taken from a woman aged 18-30 years in good health and CMV-seronegative. The chain links TRBV7-2 to TRBJ1-5, with D possibly being TRBD1 (5 bases). Sequenced material: PBMCs. The DNA for the CDR3 is TGTGCCAGCAGCTTGGGTCTGGGGACTAGGGGTAGCAATCAGCCCCAGCATTTT. Translated, it gives CASSLGLGTRGSNQPQHF. Full variable domain (remainder filled in from reference TRBV7-2 and TRBJ1-5): GAGVSQSPSNKVTEKGKDVELRCDPISGHTALYWYRQSLGQGLEFLIYFQGNSAPDKSGLPSDRFSAERTGGSVSTLTIQRTQQEDSAVYLCASSLGLGTRGSNQPQHFGDGTRLSIL.